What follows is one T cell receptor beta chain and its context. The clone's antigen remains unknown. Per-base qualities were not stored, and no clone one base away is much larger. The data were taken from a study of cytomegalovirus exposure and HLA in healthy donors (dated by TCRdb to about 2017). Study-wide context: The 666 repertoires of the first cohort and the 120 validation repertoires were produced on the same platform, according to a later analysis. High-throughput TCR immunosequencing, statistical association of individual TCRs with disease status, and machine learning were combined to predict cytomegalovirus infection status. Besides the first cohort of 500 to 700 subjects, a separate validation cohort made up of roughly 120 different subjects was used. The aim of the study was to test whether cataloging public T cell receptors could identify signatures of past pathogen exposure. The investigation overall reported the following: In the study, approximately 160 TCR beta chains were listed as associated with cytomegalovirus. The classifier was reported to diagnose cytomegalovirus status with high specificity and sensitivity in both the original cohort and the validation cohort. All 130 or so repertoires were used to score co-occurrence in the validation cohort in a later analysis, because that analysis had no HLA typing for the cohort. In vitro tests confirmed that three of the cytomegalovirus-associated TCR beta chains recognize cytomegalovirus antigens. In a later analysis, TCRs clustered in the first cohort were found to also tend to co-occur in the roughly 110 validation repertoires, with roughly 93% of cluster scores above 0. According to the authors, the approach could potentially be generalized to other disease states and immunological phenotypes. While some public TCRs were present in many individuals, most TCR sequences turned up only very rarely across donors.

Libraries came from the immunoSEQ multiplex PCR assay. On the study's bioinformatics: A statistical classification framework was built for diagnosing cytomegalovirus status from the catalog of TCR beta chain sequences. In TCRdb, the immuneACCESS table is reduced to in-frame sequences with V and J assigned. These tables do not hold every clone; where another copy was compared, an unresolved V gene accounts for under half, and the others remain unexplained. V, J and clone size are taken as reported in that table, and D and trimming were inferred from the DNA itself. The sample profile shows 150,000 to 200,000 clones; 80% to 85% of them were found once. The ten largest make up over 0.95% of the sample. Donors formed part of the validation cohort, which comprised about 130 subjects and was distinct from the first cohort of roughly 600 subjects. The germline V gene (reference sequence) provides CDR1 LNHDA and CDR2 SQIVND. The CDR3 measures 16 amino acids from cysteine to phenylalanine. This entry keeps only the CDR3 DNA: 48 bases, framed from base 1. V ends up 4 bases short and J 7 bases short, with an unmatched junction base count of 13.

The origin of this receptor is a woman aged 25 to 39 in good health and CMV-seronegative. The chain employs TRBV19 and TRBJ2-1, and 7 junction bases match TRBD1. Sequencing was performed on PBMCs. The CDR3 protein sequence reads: CASSNGQALPGNEQFF. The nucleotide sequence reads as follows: TGTGCCAGTAGTAACGGACAGGCCCTACCTGGGAATGAGCAGTTCTTC.